The T cell receptor beta chain described here comes from a study of control samples from healthy donors and cancer patients. Clones were sequenced by immunoSEQ multiplex PCR, and TCRdb holds only the in-frame ones, with some missing. The sample carries over 60,000 clones, over 75% recorded once. The germline V gene encodes CDR1 MDHEN and CDR2 SYDVKM. The length of the CDR3 is 18 residues. After removal of 7 bases from V and 5 bases from J, the junction contained 23 bases not matched to a gene. This clone has a single count. Sequencing input: blood. The origin of this receptor is a man aged 35-49 years in good health. The J gene is TRBJ2-7, the V gene TRBV28; 7 nucleotides line up with TRBD1. DNA of the CDR3: TGTGCCAGCATCCCCGCACAGGGGAAAAAGTCCTTTAAAGACGAGCAGTACTTC. This sequence encodes CASIPAQGKKSFKDEQYF. Full variable domain (outside the CDR3, taken from reference TRBV28 and TRBJ2-7): DVKVTQSSRYLVKRTGEKVFLECVQDMDHENMFWYRQDPGLGLRLIYFSYDVKMKEKGDIPEGYSVSREKKERFSLILESASTNQTSMYLCASIPAQGKKSFKDEQYFGPGTRLTVT.